The subject of this entry is one TCR beta chain. These data originate in a study of blood T cell repertoires in COVID-19. The overall study: Researchers got acute and convalescent COVID-19 samples from the United States, Italy and Spain. Sources were T cells, B-cell-depleted T cells, or PBMCs; the material itself was cDNA or gDNA.

The authors' processing: It was from reference gene primer amplification that nucleated cell counts were estimated. TCRdb's copy holds only in-frame clones and misses some; the assay was immunoSEQ multiplex PCR. V and J calls and clone size are those listed in that table; D and trimming were worked out from the DNA. The sample records about 270,000 clones, approximately 86% being singletons. CDR1 and CDR2 from the germline V gene are MRHNA and SNTAGT. There are 14 residues in the CDR3. Trimming took 5 bases from V and 2 from J; bases not matched to a gene: 2. The chain joins TRBV6-4 to TRBJ2-7; 11 bases match TRBD2. The source material was peripheral blood. The sequence derives from a man aged 40-55 years who had recovered from COVID-19. Here the CDR3 reads CASSPTSGAYEQYF. DNA for the CDR3: TGTGCCAGCAGTCCGACTAGCGGGGCCTACGAGCAGTACTTC.